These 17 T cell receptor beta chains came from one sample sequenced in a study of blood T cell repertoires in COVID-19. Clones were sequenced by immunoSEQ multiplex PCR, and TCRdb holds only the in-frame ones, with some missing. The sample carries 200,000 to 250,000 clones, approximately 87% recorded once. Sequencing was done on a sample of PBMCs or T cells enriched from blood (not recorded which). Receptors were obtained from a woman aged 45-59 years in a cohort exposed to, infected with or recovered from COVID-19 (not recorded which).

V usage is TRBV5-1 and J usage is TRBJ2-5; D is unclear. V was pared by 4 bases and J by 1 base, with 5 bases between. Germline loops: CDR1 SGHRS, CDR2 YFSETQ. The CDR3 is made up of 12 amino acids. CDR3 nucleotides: TGCGCCAGCAGCCTATCCCAAGAGACCCAGTACTTC. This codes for CASSLSQETQYF.

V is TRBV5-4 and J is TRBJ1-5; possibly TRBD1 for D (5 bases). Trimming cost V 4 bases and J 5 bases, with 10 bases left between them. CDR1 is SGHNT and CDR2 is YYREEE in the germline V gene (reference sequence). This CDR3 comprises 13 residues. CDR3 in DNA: TGTGCCAGCAGCCTTGACAGAGATCAGCCCCAGCATTTT. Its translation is CASSLDRDQPQHF.

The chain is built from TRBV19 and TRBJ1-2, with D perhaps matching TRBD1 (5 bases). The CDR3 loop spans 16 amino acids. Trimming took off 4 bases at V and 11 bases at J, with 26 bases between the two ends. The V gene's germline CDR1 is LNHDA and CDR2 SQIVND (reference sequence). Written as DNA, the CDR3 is TGTGCCAGTAGTACAACTCGACGACAGCCCCCAAGCGTGTACACCTTC. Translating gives CASSTTRRQPPSVYTF.

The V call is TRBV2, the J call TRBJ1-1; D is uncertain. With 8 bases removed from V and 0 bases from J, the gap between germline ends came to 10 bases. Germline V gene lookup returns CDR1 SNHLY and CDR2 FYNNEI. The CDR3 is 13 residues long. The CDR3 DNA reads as TGTGCCAGCGGAGGGTCGGTGAACACTGAAGCTTTCTTT. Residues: CASGGSVNTEAFF.

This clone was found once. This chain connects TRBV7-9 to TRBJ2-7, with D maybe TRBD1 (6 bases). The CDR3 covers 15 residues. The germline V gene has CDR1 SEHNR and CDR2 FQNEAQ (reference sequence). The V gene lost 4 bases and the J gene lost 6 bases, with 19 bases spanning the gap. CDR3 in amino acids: CASSSPGTPPFEQYF. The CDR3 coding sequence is TGTGCCAGCAGCTCTCCCGGGACACCACCTTTCGAGCAGTACTTC.

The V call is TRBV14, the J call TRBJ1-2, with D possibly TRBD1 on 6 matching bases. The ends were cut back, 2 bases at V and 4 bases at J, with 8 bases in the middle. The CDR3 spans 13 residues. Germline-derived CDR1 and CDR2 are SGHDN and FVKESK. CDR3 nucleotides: TGTGCCAGCAGCCAAACCAGGGGCTATGGCTACACCTTC. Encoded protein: CASSQTRGYGYTF.

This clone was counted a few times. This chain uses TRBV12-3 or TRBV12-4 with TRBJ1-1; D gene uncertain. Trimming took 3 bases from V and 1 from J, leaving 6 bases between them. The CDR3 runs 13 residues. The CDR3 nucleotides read TGTGCCAGCAGTTTCGGCGGGAACACTGAAGCTTTCTTT. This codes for CASSFGGNTEAFF.

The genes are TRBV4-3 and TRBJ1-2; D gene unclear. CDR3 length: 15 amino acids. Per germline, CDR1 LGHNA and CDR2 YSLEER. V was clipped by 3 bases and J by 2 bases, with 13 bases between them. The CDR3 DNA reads TGCGCCAGCAGCCAGTCATACACCCAAAACTATGGCTACACCTTC. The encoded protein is CASSQSYTQNYGYTF.

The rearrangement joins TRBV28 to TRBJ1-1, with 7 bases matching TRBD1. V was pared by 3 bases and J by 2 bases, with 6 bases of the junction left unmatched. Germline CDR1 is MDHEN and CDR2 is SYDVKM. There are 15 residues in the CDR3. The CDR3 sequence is CASSFRDRVNTEAFF. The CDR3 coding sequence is TGTGCCAGCAGTTTTCGCGACAGGGTTAACACTGAAGCTTTCTTT.

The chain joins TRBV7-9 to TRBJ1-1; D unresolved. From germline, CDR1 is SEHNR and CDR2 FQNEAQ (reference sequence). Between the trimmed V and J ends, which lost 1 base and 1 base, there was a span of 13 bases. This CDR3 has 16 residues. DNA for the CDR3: TGTGCCAGCAGCTTAGGAGGGATTGGACCGAACACTGAAGCTTTCTTT. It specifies CASSLGGIGPNTEAFF.

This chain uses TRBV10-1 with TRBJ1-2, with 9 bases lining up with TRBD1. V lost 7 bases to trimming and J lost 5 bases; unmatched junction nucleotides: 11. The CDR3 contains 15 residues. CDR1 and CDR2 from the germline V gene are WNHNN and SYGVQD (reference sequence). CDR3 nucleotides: TGCGCCAGCATTCCTCCCCGGACAGGGGTTTATGGCTACACCTTC. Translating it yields CASIPPRTGVYGYTF.

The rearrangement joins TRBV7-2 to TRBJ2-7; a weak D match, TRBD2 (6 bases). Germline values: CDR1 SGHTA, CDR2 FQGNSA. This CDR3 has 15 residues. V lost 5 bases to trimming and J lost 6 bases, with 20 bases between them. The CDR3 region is CASSGTRLGGGEQYF. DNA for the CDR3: TGTGCCAGCAGCGGGACGCGCCTGGGGGGTGGCGAGCAGTACTTC.

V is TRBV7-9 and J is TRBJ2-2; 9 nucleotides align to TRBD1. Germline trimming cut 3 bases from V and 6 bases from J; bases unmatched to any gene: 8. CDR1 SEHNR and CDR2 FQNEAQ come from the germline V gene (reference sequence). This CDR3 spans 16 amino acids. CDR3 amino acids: CASSFVPGQGSGELFF. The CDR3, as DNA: TGTGCCAGCAGCTTCGTCCCGGGACAGGGTTCCGGGGAGCTGTTTTTT.

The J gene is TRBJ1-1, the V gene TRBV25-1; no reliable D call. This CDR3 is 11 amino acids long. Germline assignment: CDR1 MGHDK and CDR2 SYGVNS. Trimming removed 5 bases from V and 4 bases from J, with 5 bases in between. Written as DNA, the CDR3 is TGTGCCAGCAGTCGGTTCACTGAAGCTTTCTTT. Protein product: CASSRFTEAFF.

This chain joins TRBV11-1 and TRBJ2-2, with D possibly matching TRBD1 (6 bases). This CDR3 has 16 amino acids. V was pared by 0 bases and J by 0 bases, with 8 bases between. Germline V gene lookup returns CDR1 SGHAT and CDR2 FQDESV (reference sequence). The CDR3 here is CASSLATGTNTGELFF. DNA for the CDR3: TGTGCCAGCAGCTTAGCTACAGGGACGAACACCGGGGAGCTGTTTTTT.

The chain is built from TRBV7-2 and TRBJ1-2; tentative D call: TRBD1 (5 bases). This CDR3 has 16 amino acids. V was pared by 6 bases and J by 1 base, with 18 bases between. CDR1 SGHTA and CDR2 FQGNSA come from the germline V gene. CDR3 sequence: CASRTDRTPLNYGYTF. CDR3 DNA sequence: TGTGCCAGCAGAACTGACAGAACGCCCCTTAACTATGGCTACACCTTC.

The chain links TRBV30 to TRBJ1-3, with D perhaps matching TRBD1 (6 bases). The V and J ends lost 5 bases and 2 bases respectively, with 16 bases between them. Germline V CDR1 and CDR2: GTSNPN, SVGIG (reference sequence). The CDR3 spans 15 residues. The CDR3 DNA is TGTGCCTGGCGTACGTACGGGGGGCCTGGAAACACCATATATTTT. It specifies CAWRTYGGPGNTIYF.